Presented here are 27 T cell receptor beta chains from one specimen sequenced in a study of memory CD4+ T cells and cytomegalovirus serostatus. Single viable CD3+CD4+CD8-CD45RO+ cells were sorted as the memory CD4+ T cells. Clones were read by immunoSEQ multiplex PCR, and TCRdb kept only the in-frame ones, dropping some. This table has 50,000 to 60,000 clones, 82% appearing once. Sequences were obtained from memory CD4+ T cells from blood. All receptors come from an adult in good health and CMV-seronegative.

The chain couples TRBV18 to TRBJ1-1; perhaps TRBD1 as D (5 bases). CDR1 and CDR2 from the germline V gene are KGHSH and LQKENI. V gave up 2 bases and J gave up 8 bases, with 12 bases separating them. The CDR3 runs to 13 residues. The DNA of the CDR3 is TGTGCCAGCTCACCAATGGCAGGGTGGGAAGCTTTCTTT. This gives the protein CASSPMAGWEAFF.

Here the CDR3 reads CASSQEYEQYF. The CDR3 region has the DNA TGTGCCAGCAGCCAAGAATACGAGCAGTACTTC. This chain uses TRBV4-2 with TRBJ2-7; D call uncertain. Trimming shortened V by 0 bases and J by 4 bases, and 1 base separated the two germline ends. The CDR3 runs 11 residues. Germline V lookup: CDR1 LGHNA, CDR2 YNFKEQ.

V gene TRBV2 combines with J gene TRBJ1-6, with D maybe TRBD1 (5 bases). CDR3 length equals 15 residues. Germline-derived CDR1 and CDR2 are SNHLY and FYNNEI. V shed 3 bases and J shed 3 bases, with 9 bases lying between them. The DNA of the CDR3 is TGTGCCAGCAGTGAGCGGCAGGGCTATAATTCACCCCTCCACTTT. Amino acid sequence: CASSERQGYNSPLHF.

The chain couples TRBV5-4 to TRBJ2-4; the match to TRBD1 covers 7 bases. This CDR3 region has 15 residues. Germline CDR1 and CDR2: SGHNT and YYREEE (reference sequence). Trimming cost V 0 bases and J 6 bases; bases outside gene matches: 6. In nucleotides, the CDR3 is TGTGCCAGCAGCTTGGCCGGGACAGCCGGAAACATTCAGTACTTC. Translated: CASSLAGTAGNIQYF.

The gene calls are TRBV7-9 and TRBJ2-1, with D unresolved. Germline V gene lookup returns CDR1 SEHNR and CDR2 FQNEAQ (reference sequence). Deletions cut 2 bases from V and 6 bases from J, with 5 bases between. There are 12 residues in the CDR3. The DNA for the CDR3 is TGTGCCAGCAGCTTAATATTCAATGAGCAGTTCTTC. Protein sequence: CASSLIFNEQFF.

V gene TRBV7-3 combines with J gene TRBJ2-3; 7 bases align to TRBD2. The CDR3 is 15 amino acids. V lost 5 bases to trimming and J lost 4 bases; unmatched junction nucleotides: 9. Germline V CDR1 and CDR2: SGHTA, FQGTGA. CDR3 region: CASSLGEGRSDTQYF. Here the CDR3 DNA reads TGTGCCAGCAGCCTAGGGGAGGGGAGATCAGATACGCAGTATTTT.

The V gene is TRBV18, the J gene TRBJ1-2; no clear D gene. This CDR3 region has 14 residues. Germline V lookup: CDR1 KGHSH, CDR2 LQKENI. V dropped 0 bases and J dropped 4 bases, with 9 bases sitting between them. CDR3 bases: TGTGCCAGCTCACCACCGAATAAGGGCTATGGCTACACCTTC. This sequence encodes CASSPPNKGYGYTF.

This clone was detected only a few times. The chain uses TRBV5-1 and TRBJ2-2; D perhaps matches TRBD1 (6 bases). The CDR3 length is 15 residues. CDR1 SGHRS and CDR2 YFSETQ come from the germline V gene. The ends were cut back, 4 bases at V and 3 bases at J, with 13 bases in the middle. This CDR3 reads CASSQDRSYTGELFF. In DNA form, the CDR3 reads TGCGCCAGCAGCCAAGACAGGAGTTACACCGGGGAGCTGTTTTTT.

V is TRBV7-8 and J is TRBJ2-5, with D possibly being TRBD2 (6 bases). The CDR3 totals 15 residues. CDR1 and CDR2 from the germline V gene are SGHVS and FQNEAQ. V lost 4 bases and J 3 bases, leaving 15 bases between the germline ends. CDR3 nucleotide sequence: TGTGCCAGCAGCTCAACGACGAGGAGGGAAGAGACCCAGTACTTC. Protein product: CASSSTTRREETQYF.

The chain has TRBV7-9 and TRBJ2-6; TRBD1 aligns across 7 bases. Germline CDR1 is SEHNR and CDR2 is FQNEAQ (reference sequence). CDR3 size: 18 residues. Trimming removed 5 bases from V and 0 bases from J; junction bases left unmatched: 10. The CDR3 here is CASSTLTGSLSGANVLTF. The CDR3 DNA is TGTGCCAGCAGCACATTGACAGGGTCTCTCTCTGGGGCCAACGTCCTGACTTTC.

The chain uses TRBV5-1 and TRBJ1-3, with TRBD1 matching over 12 bases. Germline-derived CDR1 and CDR2 are SGHRS and YFSETQ. The CDR3 is 17 residues long. Trimming at V came to 0 bases and at J to 3 bases, leaving 4 bases not matched to a gene. CDR3 amino acids: CASSLGDRGRLGNTIYF. CDR3 DNA: TGCGCCAGCAGCTTGGGGGACAGGGGGCGCCTTGGAAACACCATATATTTT.

The V call is TRBV5-1, the J call TRBJ2-5; 9 positions agree with TRBD2. Looked up from germline, CDR1 is SGHRS and CDR2 is YFSETQ. The CDR3 has 15 residues. V was pared by 7 bases and J by 2 bases, with 9 bases of the junction left unmatched. The CDR3 protein is CASRLAGVDQETQYF. The CDR3 DNA is TGCGCCAGCCGTTTAGCGGGGGTAGATCAAGAGACCCAGTACTTC.

The chain carries TRBV4-1 and TRBJ1-6, with 8 bases matching TRBD1. Germline values: CDR1 MGHRA, CDR2 YSYEKL. The V and J ends lost 4 bases and 19 bases, in that order; junction bases with no gene match: 15. This CDR3 contains 14 residues. CDR3 sequence reads: CASSPPGQAFNLHF. CDR3 sequence (DNA): TGCGCCAGCAGCCCGCCGGGACAGGCCTTTAACCTACACTTT.

The chain links TRBV4-1 to TRBJ1-2, with D perhaps TRBD1 (5 bases). This CDR3 contains 16 residues. Germline CDR1 is MGHRA and CDR2 is YSYEKL. V was shortened by 2 bases and J by 4 bases, with 17 bases between the two germline ends. The CDR3 nucleotides are TGCGCCAGCAGCCAATTGGGGGGACGCGGGGTCTATGGCTACACCTTC. As protein: CASSQLGGRGVYGYTF.

In this sample, this clone turned up a few times. The rearrangement links TRBV28 to TRBJ1-5; D possibly corresponds to TRBD1 (6 bases). Germline assignment: CDR1 MDHEN and CDR2 SYDVKM. The CDR3 loop spans 20 amino acids. With 6 bases removed from V and 0 bases from J, the gap between germline ends came to 27 bases. The CDR3 spells CASSHSSTGLQPYSNQPQHF. CDR3 nucleotide sequence: TGTGCCAGCAGCCACTCCTCCACAGGGCTCCAACCATATAGCAATCAGCCCCAGCATTTT.

The chain links TRBV5-1 to TRBJ2-3; tentatively, D is TRBD1 (5 bases). This CDR3 is built from 12 residues. Trimming removed 0 bases from V and 6 bases from J, with 5 bases in between. Germline-derived CDR1 and CDR2 are SGHRS and YFSETQ. CDR3 loop: CASSLDRDTQYF. CDR3 bases: TGCGCCAGCAGCTTGGACAGGGATACGCAGTATTTT.

This clone is categorized as medium-sized. This chain joins TRBV18 and TRBJ2-2; D unclear. Germline V gene data show CDR1 as KGHSH and CDR2 as LQKENI. The germline V and J ends were trimmed by 4 bases and 2 bases, with 8 bases remaining between them. The CDR3 loop spans 14 amino acids. CDR3 in DNA: TGTGCCAGCTCACAGGACCGAAACACCGGGGAGCTGTTTTTT. Protein product: CASSQDRNTGELFF.

This chain connects TRBV6-1 to TRBJ1-2; 7 nucleotides agree with TRBD1. J gave up 5 bases and V 5 bases, and 11 bases lay outside the gene matches. The CDR3 totals 15 residues. Germline loops: CDR1 MNHNS, CDR2 SASEGT. The CDR3 spells CASSSSGTARYGYTF. CDR3 sequence (DNA): TGTGCCAGCAGTTCGTCCGGGACAGCGAGATATGGCTACACCTTC.

This chain uses TRBV28 with TRBJ2-6, with TRBD1 matching over 7 bases. The CDR3 runs to 17 residues. The ends lost 10 bases at V and 0 bases at J; junction bases unmatched: 12. CDR1 and CDR2 from the germline V gene are MDHEN and SYDVKM. CDR3 nucleotides: TGTGCCACCGAGGGGGCAGAACTTCGCTCTGGGGCCAACGTCCTGACTTTC. Translation gives CATEGAELRSGANVLTF.

The chain joins TRBV5-4 to TRBJ1-2, with 8 bases fitting TRBD1. The CDR3 extends over 16 amino acids. V shed 4 bases and J 7 bases; nucleotides not matched to a gene: 15. Germline assignment: CDR1 SGHNT and CDR2 YYREEE (reference sequence). The CDR3 is CASSPIGQGGLGGYTF. CDR3 sequence (DNA): TGTGCCAGCAGCCCGATCGGACAGGGTGGCCTCGGTGGCTACACCTTC.

This clone appeared a single time. The chain recombines TRBV14 with TRBJ1-4, with D tentatively TRBD1 (6 bases). V was pared by 0 bases and J by 5 bases, with 22 bases between. The CDR3 has 19 amino acids. The germline CDR1 and CDR2 sequences are SGHDN and FVKESK. The CDR3 nucleotides are TGTGCCAGCAGCCAAGATCTTGTTGGTGTCCTGGACAGAAATGAAAAACTGTTTTTT. Translated, it gives CASSQDLVGVLDRNEKLFF.

The V and J genes are TRBV30 and TRBJ2-7; D gene uncertain. Germline V gene data show CDR1 as GTSNPN and CDR2 as SVGIG (reference sequence). V was cut by 1 base and J by 3 bases, with 7 bases left in between. The CDR3 is 12 residues long. The CDR3 nucleotides are TGTGCCTGGAGTGACTCTAGCTACGAGCAGTACTTC. It specifies CAWSDSSYEQYF.

The chain uses TRBV6-1 and TRBJ2-7; no definite D call. Germline V gene data show CDR1 as MNHNS and CDR2 as SASEGT. This CDR3 comprises 12 residues. Deletions cut 5 bases from V and 4 bases from J, with 9 bases between. CDR3: CASSPFRYEQYF. CDR3 DNA: TGTGCCAGCAGTCCATTCAGGTACGAGCAGTACTTC.

The chain couples TRBV19 to TRBJ1-3, with D unclear. The CDR3 length is 16 residues. With 7 bases removed from V and 2 bases from J, the gap between germline ends came to 18 bases. CDR1 LNHDA and CDR2 SQIVND come from the germline V gene (reference sequence). The CDR3 protein is CASIIPKSRTGNTIYF. As DNA, the CDR3 is TGTGCCAGTATCATCCCAAAATCTAGGACTGGAAACACCATATATTTT.

The chain couples TRBV7-3 to TRBJ2-1; 9 bases fit TRBD2. This CDR3 has 14 residues. In germline, CDR1 is SGHTA, CDR2 FQGTGA. The junction had 4 bases not matched to a gene; V was cut back by 4 bases and J by 6 bases. The CDR3 loop is CASSSTSGSNEQFF. The CDR3 bases are TGTGCCAGCAGCTCGACTAGCGGAAGCAATGAGCAGTTCTTC.

V and J are TRBV10-3 and TRBJ2-3; D might be TRBD2 (7 bases). The length of the CDR3 is 15 residues. CDR1 and CDR2 (germline): ENHRY, SYGVKD. V was trimmed by 5 bases and J by 3 bases, leaving 15 bases between them. For the CDR3, the DNA is TGTGCCATCAGTCCTCGGGGGGCGCCAACAGATACGCAGTATTTT. It codes for CAISPRGAPTDTQYF.

DNA of the CDR3: TGCAGCGTCAATGTAGCGGGGGGTTACAATGAGCAGTTCTTC. Amino acid sequence: CSVNVAGGYNEQFF. The chain recombines TRBV29-1 with TRBJ2-1; 10 positions agree with TRBD2. The length of the CDR3 is 14 residues. Losses at the gene ends were 6 bases for V and 4 bases for J; bases not matched to a gene: 6. Germline CDR1 SQVTM, CDR2 ANQGSEA.